The TCR beta chain described here comes from a study of glioma-infiltrating T cells after dendritic cell vaccination. About the research overall: Dendritic cells derived from monocytes and pulsed with autologous tumor lysate formed the vaccine. At biweekly intervals, patients got three intradermal dendritic cell vaccine injections.

The repertoire was sequenced with immunoSEQ multiplex PCR; TCRdb's copy has only in-frame clones and lacks some. Here the sample spans 99,000 or so clones, less than 90% being singletons. Germline CDR1 is KGHSH and CDR2 is LQKENI. The junction had 6 bases not matched to a gene; V was cut back by 0 bases and J by 4 bases. The CDR3 runs 16 residues. The sample's time point: after dendritic cell vaccination, including at tumor progression/relapse. The rearrangement links TRBV18 to TRBJ2-1, with 7 nucleotides matching TRBD2. Specimen: blood, collected after dendritic cell vaccination. The TCR originated in a human donor with glioblastoma. The CDR3 nucleotides are TGTGCCAGCTCACCACCTCTAGCGGACAAATACAATGAGCAGTTCTTC. Translated: CASSPPLADKYNEQFF.